This TCR beta chain appears in the sequencing data of a study of T cells in tuberculosis (dated by TCRdb to the late 2010s). In the study overall: To characterize T cells specific for the mycobacterial lipid antigen glucose monomycolate (GMM), the study used CD1B tetramers together with high-throughput TCR immunosequencing. The paper's findings and limits, for the study overall: T cells that bind the CD1B-GMM tetramer with low affinity may have been missed by the stringent sort gate.

In the germline V gene, CDR1 corresponds to SGHVS and CDR2 to FQNEAQ. Including the terminal cysteine and phenylalanine, the CDR3 comprises 16 residues. CDR3 DNA is the only sequence kept; it has 48 bases, read in frame from the first base. Trimmed from V: 5 bases; trimmed from J: 5 bases; junction bases lacking a gene match: 13. After being thawed and rested overnight, PBMC were stained with GMM-loaded CD1B tetramer, a Live/Dead dye and anti-CD3, and were then sorted on a FACS Aria II. C32 glucose monomycolate purified from Rhodococcus equi was loaded onto CD1B tetramers. PBMC used for tetramer sorting had been depleted of CD14-expressing monocytes for a separate study before cryopreservation. From each donor, around 96,000 tetramer-negative cells were sorted and were analyzed alongside the tetramer-positive cells. GMM-loaded CD1B tetramers were used to sort antigen-specific T cells from four healthy South African adults.

Because TCR-alpha and TCR-beta chains were sequenced unpaired, no chain pairing information was available. TCR libraries were generated with the immunoSEQ multiplex PCR assay, using TCR-beta and/or TCR-alpha/delta assays for each sample. The Illumina high-throughput platform was used to sequence the amplified TCR libraries. The source study handled its data this way. Clustering and dimensionality reduction relied on pairwise TCRdist distances among GMM-specific receptors from T cells that were either sorted ex vivo or expanded in vitro. Sequence motifs, defined by gene usage and CDR3 content, were tested for enrichment in tetramer-positive compared with tetramer-negative populations. TCRdb mirrors the immuneACCESS table, restricted to in-frame sequences. Some clones are absent from its copies; in checked studies, under half trace to an unresolved V gene, and the reason for the others is unknown. The V and J calls and clone size are taken from that table; D and trimming were inferred from the DNA. This sample is represented by more than 70,000 clones; approximately 91% of them were singletons. The ten largest account for 1.5% to 2% of the sample.

Concerning this clone itself: Base qualities are not provided; no much larger clone lies one nucleotide away.

The specimen sequenced was CD1b-GMM tetramer-negative cells sorted from PBMCs. The cell subset or site tag for this specimen amounts to: T cells not binding CD1B-GMM tetramer, sorted from same donor. The receptor chain draws on TRBV7-8 and TRBJ1-2; 8 bases in the junction line up with TRBD1. This TCR was recovered from an adult woman with latent tuberculosis. CDR3 loop: CASSPGTGGTLYGYTF. The nucleotide sequence reads TGTGCCAGCAGCCCCGGGACAGGCGGCACCCTTTATGGCTACACCTTC.